Below are 5 T cell receptor beta chains sequenced from a single sample in a study of graft-versus-host responses after intestinal transplantation. The assay was immunoSEQ multiplex PCR, and TCRdb's table has in-frame clones only and misses some. Among 6,500 to 7,500 clones, 20% to 25% were seen once, and the ten largest hold about 4.1%. Source: alloreactive CD4+ T cells from a mixed lymphocyte reaction culture, taken before transplantation. As for subset: CFSE-low proliferating T cells sorted from roughly 6-day pre-transplant mixed lymphocyte reaction (GvH or HvG direction). These receptors were collected from a human patient who was an organ donor for intestinal transplantation.

The genes are TRBV6-1 and TRBJ2-1; 8 bases match TRBD2. This CDR3 spans 14 amino acids. V was clipped by 8 bases and J by 6 bases; unmatched bases: 9. Germline assignment: CDR1 MNHNS and CDR2 SASEGT. As DNA, the CDR3 is TGTGCCAGCTACCCGGGACTAGTCTTCAATGAGCAGTTCTTC. The encoded protein is CASYPGLVFNEQFF.

DNA of the CDR3: TGTGCCAGCTCACCTGATCAGAAAGGGATGAACACTGAAGCTTTCTTT. Its translation: CASSPDQKGMNTEAFF. V and J are TRBV18 and TRBJ1-1; D call uncertain. V lost 3 bases and J 0 bases, leaving 14 bases between the germline ends. The CDR3 has 16 residues. Germline loops: CDR1 KGHSH, CDR2 LQKENI.

V is TRBV6-5 and J is TRBJ2-5; 10 bases match TRBD2. Matching the DNA end better, TRBJ2-7 makes the J call doubtful. CDR1 MNHEY and CDR2 SVGAGI come from the germline V gene. This CDR3 is 15 amino acids long. The chain's CDR3 is CASSYSASGSYEQYF. CDR3 DNA sequence: TGTGCCAGCAGTTACTCGGCTAGCGGGAGCTACGAGCAGTACTTC.

This clone was counted only a few times. This clone may be a read error of a much larger clone one base away. This chain connects TRBV5-6 to TRBJ2-1; D unresolved. The germline V gene has CDR1 SGHDT and CDR2 YYEEEE. V dropped 4 bases and J dropped 3 bases, with 5 bases sitting between them. The CDR3 sequence is 12 residues long. The CDR3 DNA is TGTGCCAGCAGCAGTGACTACAATGAGCAGTTCTTC. It yields the protein CASSSDYNEQFF. The full variable domain, with the rest looked up from reference TRBV5-6 and TRBJ2-1, is DAGVTQSPTHLIKTRGQQVTLRCSPKSGHDTVSWYQQALGQGPQFIFQYYEEEERQRGNFPDRFSGHQFPNYSSELNVNALLLGDSALYLCASSSDYNEQFFGPGTRLTVL.

The chain recombines TRBV6-5 with TRBJ2-7; tentative D call: TRBD2 (5 bases). With 2 bases removed from V and 2 bases from J, the gap between germline ends came to 7 bases. CDR1 is MNHEY, CDR2 SVGAGI, per germline. The CDR3 runs 13 residues. CDR3 sequence: CASSYERTYEQYF. The CDR3 nucleotides read TGTGCCAGCAGTTACGAGCGGACCTACGAGCAGTACTTC.